This T cell receptor (beta chain) was sequenced during a study of cytomegalovirus exposure and HLA in healthy donors. This CDR3 region has 14 residues. The germline gives CDR1 MGHRA, CDR2 YSYEKL. V was pared by 3 bases and J by 8 bases, with 16 bases between. As for this clone: As yet, its antigen is unknown.

Data came from immunoSEQ multiplex PCR; TCRdb stores just in-frame clones and leaves some out. Here the sample spans 65,000 to 75,000 clones, 90% to 95% being singletons. Study-wide points: The TCR clusters that emerged in the first cohort tended, a later analysis found, to co-occur in the roughly 130 validation repertoires. There were a few CMV-associated chains whose specificity for CMV antigens was confirmed in vitro.

This TCR came from a woman aged 18-35 years in good health and CMV-seropositive. The V gene is TRBV4-1, the J gene TRBJ1-1; D not certain. Sequencing was done on a sample of PBMCs. The CDR3 bases are TGCGCCAGCAGCCAGAACTCTTACTCTTCCGAAGCTTTCTTT. As protein: CASSQNSYSSEAFF.